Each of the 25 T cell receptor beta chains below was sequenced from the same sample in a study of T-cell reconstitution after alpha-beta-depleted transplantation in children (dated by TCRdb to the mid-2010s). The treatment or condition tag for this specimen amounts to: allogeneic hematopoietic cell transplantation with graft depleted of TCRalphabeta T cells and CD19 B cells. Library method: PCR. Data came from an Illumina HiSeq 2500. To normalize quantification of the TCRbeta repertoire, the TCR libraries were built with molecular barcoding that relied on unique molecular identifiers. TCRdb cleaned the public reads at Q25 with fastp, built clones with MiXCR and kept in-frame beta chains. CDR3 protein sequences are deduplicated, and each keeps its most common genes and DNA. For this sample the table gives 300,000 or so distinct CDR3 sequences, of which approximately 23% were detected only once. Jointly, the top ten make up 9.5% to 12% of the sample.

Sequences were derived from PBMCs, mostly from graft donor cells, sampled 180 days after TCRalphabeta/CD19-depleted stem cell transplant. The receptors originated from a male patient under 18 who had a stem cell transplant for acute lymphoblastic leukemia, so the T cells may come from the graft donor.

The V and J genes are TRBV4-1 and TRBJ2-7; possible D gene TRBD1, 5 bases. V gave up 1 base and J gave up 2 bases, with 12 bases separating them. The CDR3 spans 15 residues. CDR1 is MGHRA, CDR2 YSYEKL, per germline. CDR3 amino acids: CASSQVSLGAYEQYF. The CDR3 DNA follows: TGCGCCAGCAGCCAAGTGTCCTTAGGGGCCTACGAGCAGTACTTC.

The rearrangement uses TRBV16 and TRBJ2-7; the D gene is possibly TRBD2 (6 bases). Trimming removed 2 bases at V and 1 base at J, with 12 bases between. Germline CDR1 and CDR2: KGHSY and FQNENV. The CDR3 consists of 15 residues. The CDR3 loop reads CASSQIGGPSYEQYF. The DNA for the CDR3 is TGTGCCAGCAGCCAAATCGGGGGACCTTCCTACGAGCAGTACTTC.

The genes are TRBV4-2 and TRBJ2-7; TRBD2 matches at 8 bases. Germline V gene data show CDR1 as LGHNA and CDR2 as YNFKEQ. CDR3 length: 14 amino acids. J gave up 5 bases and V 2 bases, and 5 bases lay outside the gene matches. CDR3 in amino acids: CASSQLTSAHEQYF. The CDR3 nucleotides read TGTGCCAGCAGCCAATTGACTAGCGCCCACGAGCAGTACTTC.

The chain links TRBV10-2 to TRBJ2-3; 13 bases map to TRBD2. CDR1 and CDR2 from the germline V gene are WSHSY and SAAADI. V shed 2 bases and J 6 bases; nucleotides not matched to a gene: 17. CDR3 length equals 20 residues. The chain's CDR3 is CASSERTSGRTAHPLDTQYF. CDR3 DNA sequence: TGCGCCAGCAGTGAGCGGACTAGCGGGAGAACCGCACACCCACTGGATACGCAGTATTTT.

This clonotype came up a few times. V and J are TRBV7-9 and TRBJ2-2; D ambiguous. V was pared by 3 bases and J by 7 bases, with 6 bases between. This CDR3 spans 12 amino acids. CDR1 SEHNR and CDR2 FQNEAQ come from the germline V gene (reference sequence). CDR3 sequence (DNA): TGTGCCAGCAGCTTTGGGATCGGGGAGCTGTTTTTT. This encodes CASSFGIGELFF.

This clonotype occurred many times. The CDR3 DNA is TGCGCCAGCAGCCAAGGGGGCTCCTACGAGCAGTACTTC. Its protein product is CASSQGGSYEQYF. The rearrangement uses TRBV4-1 and TRBJ2-7, with no clear D. Germline assignment: CDR1 MGHRA and CDR2 YSYEKL. Trimming pared 1 base from V and 0 bases from J, leaving 4 bases between. This CDR3 is built from 13 residues.

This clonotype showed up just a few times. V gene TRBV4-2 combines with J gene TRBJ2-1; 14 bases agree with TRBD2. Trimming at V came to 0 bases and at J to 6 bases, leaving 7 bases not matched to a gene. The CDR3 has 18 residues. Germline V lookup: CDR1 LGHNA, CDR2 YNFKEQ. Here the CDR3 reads CASSQDVPGLAGVNEQFF. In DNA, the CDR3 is TGTGCCAGCAGCCAAGATGTGCCGGGACTAGCGGGAGTCAATGAGCAGTTCTTC.

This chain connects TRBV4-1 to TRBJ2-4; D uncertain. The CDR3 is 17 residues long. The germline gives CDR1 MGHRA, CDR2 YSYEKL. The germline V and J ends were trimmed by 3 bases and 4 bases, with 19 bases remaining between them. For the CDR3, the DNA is TGCGCCAGCAGCCACTTTAGAAGGATACAAGAGAAAAACATTCAGTACTTC. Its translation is CASSHFRRIQEKNIQYF.

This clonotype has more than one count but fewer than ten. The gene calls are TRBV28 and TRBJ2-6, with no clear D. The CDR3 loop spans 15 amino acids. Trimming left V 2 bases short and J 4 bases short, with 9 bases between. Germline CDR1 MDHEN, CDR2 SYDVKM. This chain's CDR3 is CASSLRVGGANVLTF. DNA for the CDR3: TGTGCCAGCAGTTTAAGGGTAGGCGGGGCCAACGTCCTGACTTTC.

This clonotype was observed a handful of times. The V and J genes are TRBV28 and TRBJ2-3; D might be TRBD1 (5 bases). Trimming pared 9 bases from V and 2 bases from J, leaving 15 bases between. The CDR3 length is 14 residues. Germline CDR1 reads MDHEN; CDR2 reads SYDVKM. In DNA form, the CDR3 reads TGTGCCAGTCAGGGTAATCAGAACACAGATACGCAGTATTTT. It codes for CASQGNQNTDTQYF.

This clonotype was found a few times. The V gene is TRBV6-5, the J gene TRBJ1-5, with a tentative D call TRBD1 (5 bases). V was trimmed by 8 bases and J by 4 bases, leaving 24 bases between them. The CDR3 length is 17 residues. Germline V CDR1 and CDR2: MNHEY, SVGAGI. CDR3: CASSGTAGTVFNQPQHF. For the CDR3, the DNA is TGTGCCAGCTCCGGGACCGCCGGGACGGTCTTTAATCAGCCCCAGCATTTT.

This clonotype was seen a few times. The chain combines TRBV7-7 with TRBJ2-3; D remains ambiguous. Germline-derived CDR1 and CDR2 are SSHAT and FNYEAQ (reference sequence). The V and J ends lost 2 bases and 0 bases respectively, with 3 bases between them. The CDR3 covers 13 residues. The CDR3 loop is CASSLFSTDTQYF. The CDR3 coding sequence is TGTGCCAGCAGCTTATTCAGCACAGATACGCAGTATTTT.

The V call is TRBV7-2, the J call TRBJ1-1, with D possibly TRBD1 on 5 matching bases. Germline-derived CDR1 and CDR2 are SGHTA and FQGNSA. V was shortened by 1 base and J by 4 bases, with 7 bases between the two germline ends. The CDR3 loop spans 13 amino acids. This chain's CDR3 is CASSLEGSTEAFF. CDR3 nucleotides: TGTGCCAGCAGCTTAGAGGGGAGCACTGAAGCTTTCTTT.

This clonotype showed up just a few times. In DNA form, the CDR3 reads TGCAGCGTTGAAGGGGGATTCACTGAAGCTTTCTTT. The encoded protein is CSVEGGFTEAFF. J is TRBJ1-1 and V is TRBV29-1; D uncertain. The CDR3 totals 12 residues. The V gene lost 1 base and the J gene lost 4 bases, with 7 bases spanning the gap. CDR1 and CDR2 (germline): SQVTM, ANQGSEA.

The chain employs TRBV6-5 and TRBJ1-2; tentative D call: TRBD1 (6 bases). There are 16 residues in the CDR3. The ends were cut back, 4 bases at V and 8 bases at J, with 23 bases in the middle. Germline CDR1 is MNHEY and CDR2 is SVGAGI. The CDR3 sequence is CASSWGGQEAGRGYTF. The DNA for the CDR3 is TGTGCCAGCAGTTGGGGGGGCCAAGAGGCAGGAAGGGGCTACACCTTC.

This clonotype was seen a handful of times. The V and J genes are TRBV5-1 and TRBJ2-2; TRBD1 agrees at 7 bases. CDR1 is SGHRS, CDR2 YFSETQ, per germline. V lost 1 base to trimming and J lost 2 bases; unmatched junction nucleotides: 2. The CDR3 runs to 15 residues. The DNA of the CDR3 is TGCGCCAGCAGCTTGTGGACAGGCAACACCGGGGAGCTGTTTTTT. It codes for CASSLWTGNTGELFF.

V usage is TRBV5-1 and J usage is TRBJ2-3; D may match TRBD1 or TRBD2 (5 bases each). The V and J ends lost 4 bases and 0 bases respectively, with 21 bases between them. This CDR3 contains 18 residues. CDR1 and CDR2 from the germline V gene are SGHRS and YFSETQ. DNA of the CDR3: TGCGCCAGCAGCCGCCCCCGGGGCCTCATGCGCAGCACAGATACGCAGTATTTT. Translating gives CASSRPRGLMRSTDTQYF.

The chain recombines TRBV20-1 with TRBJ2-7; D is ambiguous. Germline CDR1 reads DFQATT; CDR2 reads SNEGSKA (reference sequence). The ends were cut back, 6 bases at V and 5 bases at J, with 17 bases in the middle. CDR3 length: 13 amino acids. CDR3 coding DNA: TGCAGTGCCATAGCCATCCCCTCGAACGAGCAGTACTTC. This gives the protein CSAIAIPSNEQYF.

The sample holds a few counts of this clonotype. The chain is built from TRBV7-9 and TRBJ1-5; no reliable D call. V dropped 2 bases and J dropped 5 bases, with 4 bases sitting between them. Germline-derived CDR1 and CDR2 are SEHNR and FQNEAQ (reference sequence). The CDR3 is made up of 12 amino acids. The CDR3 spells CASSLHDQPQHF. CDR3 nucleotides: TGTGCCAGCAGCTTACATGATCAGCCCCAGCATTTT.

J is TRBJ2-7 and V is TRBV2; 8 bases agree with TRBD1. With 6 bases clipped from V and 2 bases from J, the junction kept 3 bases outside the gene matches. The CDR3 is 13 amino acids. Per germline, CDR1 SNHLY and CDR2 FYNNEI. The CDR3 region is CASSPDRAYEQYF. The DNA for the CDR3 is TGTGCCAGCAGCCCGGACAGGGCCTACGAGCAGTACTTC.

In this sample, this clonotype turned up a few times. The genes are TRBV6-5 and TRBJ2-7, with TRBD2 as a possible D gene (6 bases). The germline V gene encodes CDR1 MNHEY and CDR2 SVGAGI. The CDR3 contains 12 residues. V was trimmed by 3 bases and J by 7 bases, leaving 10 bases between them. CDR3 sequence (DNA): TGTGCCAGCAGTTATCCAGGGAGGGAGCAGTACTTC. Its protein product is CASSYPGREQYF.

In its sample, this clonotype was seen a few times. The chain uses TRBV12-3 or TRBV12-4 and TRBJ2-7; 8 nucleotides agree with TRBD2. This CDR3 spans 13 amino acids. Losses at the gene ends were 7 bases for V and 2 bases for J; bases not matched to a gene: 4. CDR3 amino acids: CASNPGLAYEQYF. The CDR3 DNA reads TGTGCCAGCAATCCGGGACTAGCCTACGAGCAGTACTTC.

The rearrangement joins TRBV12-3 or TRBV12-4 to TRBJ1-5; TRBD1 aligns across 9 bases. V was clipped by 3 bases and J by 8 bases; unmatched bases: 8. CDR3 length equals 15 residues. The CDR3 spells CASSLGQGNGEPQHF. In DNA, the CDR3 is TGTGCCAGCAGTTTGGGACAGGGAAACGGGGAGCCCCAGCATTTT.

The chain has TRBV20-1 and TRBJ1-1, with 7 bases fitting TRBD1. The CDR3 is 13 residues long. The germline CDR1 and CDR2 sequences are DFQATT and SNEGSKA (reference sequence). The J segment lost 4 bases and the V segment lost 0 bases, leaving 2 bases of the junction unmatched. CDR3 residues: CSARDPGGTEAFF. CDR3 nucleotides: TGCAGTGCTAGAGATCCAGGGGGCACTGAAGCTTTCTTT.

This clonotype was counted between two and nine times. CDR3 residues: CASSQDAGFAYEQYF. Written as DNA, the CDR3 is TGTGCCAGCAGCCAAGATGCCGGCTTTGCCTACGAGCAGTACTTC. The chain recombines TRBV3-1 with TRBJ2-7; no definite D call. V was trimmed by 0 bases and J by 2 bases, leaving 11 bases between them. Germline V gives CDR1 LGHDT, CDR2 YNNKEL (reference sequence). CDR3 length equals 15 residues.